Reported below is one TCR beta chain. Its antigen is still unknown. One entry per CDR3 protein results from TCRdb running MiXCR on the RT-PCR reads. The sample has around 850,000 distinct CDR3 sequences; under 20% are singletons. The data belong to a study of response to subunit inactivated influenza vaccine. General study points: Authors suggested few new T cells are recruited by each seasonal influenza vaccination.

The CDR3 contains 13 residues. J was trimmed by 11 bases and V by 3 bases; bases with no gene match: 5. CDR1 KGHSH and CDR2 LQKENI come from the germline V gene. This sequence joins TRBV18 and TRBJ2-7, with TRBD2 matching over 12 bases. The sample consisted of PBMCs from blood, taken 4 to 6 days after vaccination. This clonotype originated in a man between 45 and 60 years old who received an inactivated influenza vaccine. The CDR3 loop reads CASSPLTSGGKYF. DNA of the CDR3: TGTGCCAGCTCACCTCTCACTAGCGGGGGGAAGTACTTC.